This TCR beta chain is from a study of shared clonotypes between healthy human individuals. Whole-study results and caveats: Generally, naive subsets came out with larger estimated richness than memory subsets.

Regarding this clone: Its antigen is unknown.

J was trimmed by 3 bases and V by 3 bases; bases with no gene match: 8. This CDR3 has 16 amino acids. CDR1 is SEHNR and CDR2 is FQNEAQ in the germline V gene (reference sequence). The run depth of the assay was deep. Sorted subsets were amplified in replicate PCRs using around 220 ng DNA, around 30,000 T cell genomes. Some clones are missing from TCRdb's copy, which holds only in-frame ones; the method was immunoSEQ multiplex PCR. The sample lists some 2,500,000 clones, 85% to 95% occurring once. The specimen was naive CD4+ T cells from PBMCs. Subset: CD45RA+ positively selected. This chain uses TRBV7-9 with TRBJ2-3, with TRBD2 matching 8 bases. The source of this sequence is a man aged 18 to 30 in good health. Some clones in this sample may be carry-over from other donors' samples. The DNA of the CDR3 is TGTGCCAGCAGCTTGCCCAGCGGGAGCCGAACAGATACGCAGTATTTT. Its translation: CASSLPSGSRTDTQYF.